Presented here are 19 T cell receptor beta chains from one specimen sequenced in a study of cytomegalovirus exposure and HLA in healthy donors. Use of 60 Vbeta and 13 Jbeta primers characterized the PCR. Only in-frame clones appear in the TCRdb table, and some are missing; sequencing was by immunoSEQ multiplex PCR. This table holds around 74,000 clones. The sample was PBMCs. These receptors were obtained from a man between 45 and 60 years old in good health and CMV-seropositive.

The gene calls are TRBV5-6 and TRBJ2-2; 7 positions agree with TRBD1. Germline V CDR1 and CDR2: SGHDT, YYEEEE. CDR3 length equals 15 residues. Trimming removed 2 bases from V and 5 bases from J; junction bases left unmatched: 6. The CDR3 sequence is CASSFNRGGTGELFF. For the CDR3, the DNA is TGTGCCAGCAGCTTCAACAGGGGTGGGACCGGGGAGCTGTTTTTT.

The chain employs TRBV5-1 and TRBJ2-5, with 7 bases fitting TRBD1. Germline loops: CDR1 SGHRS, CDR2 YFSETQ. V lost 2 bases and J lost 4; bases outside the gene matches: 11. This CDR3 region has 16 residues. CDR3 protein: CASSFGSGGPRETQYF. Written as DNA, the CDR3 is TGCGCCAGCAGCTTTGGATCAGGGGGTCCCAGAGAGACCCAGTACTTC.

The V gene is TRBV30, the J gene TRBJ1-4; D is possibly TRBD1 (5 bases). The CDR3 totals 13 residues. Deletions cut 0 bases from V and 7 bases from J, with 9 bases between. Per germline, CDR1 GTSNPN and CDR2 SVGIG (reference sequence). The CDR3 region has the DNA TGTGCCTGGAGTGTACATGGGGCTGAAAAACTGTTTTTT. Its translation: CAWSVHGAEKLFF.

CDR3 sequence: CASSYRDRVAGELFF. The CDR3 coding sequence is TGTGCCAGCAGTTACCGGGACAGGGTGGCCGGGGAGCTGTTTTTT. The chain has TRBV6-5 and TRBJ2-2; 9 bases align to TRBD1. In germline, CDR1 is MNHEY, CDR2 SVGAGI. The CDR3 runs 15 residues. Unmatched junction bases numbered 4, after V lost 2 bases and J lost 6 bases.

The V call is TRBV29-1, the J call TRBJ1-2; possible D gene TRBD1, 6 bases. The germline CDR1 and CDR2 sequences are SQVTM and ANQGSEA. Trimming removed 1 base from V and 6 bases from J, with 18 bases in between. CDR3 length: 15 residues. The CDR3 loop reads CSVEGGSGVPHGYTF. The DNA for the CDR3 is TGCAGCGTTGAAGGTGGGTCAGGGGTGCCCCATGGCTACACCTTC. Based on the CDR3 plus reference TRBV29-1 and TRBJ1-2, the full variable domain is SAVISQKPSRDICQRGTSLTIQCQVDSQVTMMFWYRQQPGQSLTLIATANQGSEATYESGFVIDKFPISRPNLTFSTLTVSNMSPEDSSIYLCSVEGGSGVPHGYTFGSGTRLTVV.

The rearrangement uses TRBV5-1 and TRBJ2-7, with 8 bases identical to TRBD1. V gave up 2 bases and J gave up 0 bases; unmatched junction bases: 4. This CDR3 spans 15 amino acids. Germline values: CDR1 SGHRS, CDR2 YFSETQ. CDR3 residues: CASSLIQGASYEQYF. In DNA form, the CDR3 reads TGCGCCAGCAGCTTAATCCAGGGGGCCTCCTACGAGCAGTACTTC.

The CDR3 nucleotides are TGTGCCAGCAGCTTCAGCAGGGGGGACGGCTACACCTTC. This gives the protein CASSFSRGDGYTF. The chain is built from TRBV7-9 and TRBJ1-2; 7 bases match TRBD1. Germline CDR1 is SEHNR and CDR2 is FQNEAQ (reference sequence). The CDR3 loop spans 13 amino acids. J lost 8 bases, V lost 3 bases, and 6 bases had no gene match.

J is TRBJ2-7 and V is TRBV19, with 8 bases matching TRBD1. Germline CDR1 LNHDA, CDR2 SQIVND (reference sequence). Trimming at V came to 4 bases and at J to 6 bases, leaving 5 bases not matched to a gene. The CDR3 runs to 13 residues. CDR3 sequence: CASSRAGGSEQYF. The CDR3 DNA is TGTGCCAGTAGTAGGGCAGGGGGCAGCGAGCAGTACTTC.

This chain joins TRBV27 and TRBJ1-1, with 7 bases matching TRBD1. V dropped 3 bases and J dropped 0; count of bases not matched to a gene: 7. Germline V gene lookup returns CDR1 MNHEY and CDR2 SMNVEV (reference sequence). This CDR3 is built from 16 residues. The DNA for the CDR3 is TGTGCCAGCAGTTTTCGGACAGGACCTATGAACACTGAAGCTTTCTTT. Translating gives CASSFRTGPMNTEAFF.

The gene calls are TRBV6-1 and TRBJ2-7; 8 bases line up with TRBD1. Trimming cost V 6 bases and J 1 base; bases outside gene matches: 8. Per germline, CDR1 MNHNS and CDR2 SASEGT. CDR3 size: 15 residues. The CDR3 is CASSESTGESYEQYV. In DNA form, the CDR3 reads TGTGCCAGCAGCGAATCGACAGGGGAATCCTACGAGCAGTACGTC.

The rearrangement uses TRBV6-6 and TRBJ2-7; TRBD1 might be the D (5 bases). Germline V gene data show CDR1 as MNHNY and CDR2 as SVGAGI (reference sequence). Trimming removed 6 bases at V and 2 bases at J, with 20 bases between. CDR3 length: 16 amino acids. CDR3 nucleotide sequence: TGTGCCAGCAGCCAACAGGACGCTCGGGCTGCCTACGAGCAGTACTTC. This gives the protein CASSQQDARAAYEQYF.

The V gene is TRBV6-5, the J gene TRBJ2-5; possible D gene TRBD2, 6 bases. The CDR3 consists of 15 residues. Trimming stripped 7 bases from V and 4 bases from J, with 19 bases between. Germline CDR1 is MNHEY and CDR2 is SVGAGI. This CDR3 reads CASKTGTSPRETQYF. The CDR3 DNA reads TGTGCCAGCAAGACCGGGACTTCGCCGCGAGAGACCCAGTACTTC.

The rearrangement links TRBV29-1 to TRBJ2-3, with D maybe TRBD2 (5 bases). CDR1 and CDR2 (germline): SQVTM, ANQGSEA. The CDR3 runs to 13 residues. V was clipped by 5 bases and J by 0 bases, with 9 bases between them. The CDR3 protein is CSVRAGSTDTQYF. CDR3 DNA: TGCAGCGTTCGTGCGGGTAGCACAGATACGCAGTATTTT.

The chain has TRBV4-1 and TRBJ2-1; 10 bases are a match to TRBD2. The CDR3 sequence is 16 residues long. V dropped 4 bases and J dropped 7; count of bases not matched to a gene: 10. Germline CDR1 MGHRA, CDR2 YSYEKL. The CDR3 DNA follows: TGCGCCAGCAGCCTTCGGTCCAGCGGGAGGGAGAATGAGCAGTTCTTC. Translating it yields CASSLRSSGRENEQFF.

The chain carries TRBV4-1 and TRBJ2-1; maybe TRBD2 (5 bases). V was shortened by 3 bases and J by 5 bases, with 14 bases between the two germline ends. The CDR3 totals 15 residues. From germline, CDR1 is MGHRA and CDR2 YSYEKL. This CDR3 is CASSQGSGSDNEQFF. Written as DNA, the CDR3 is TGCGCCAGCAGCCAGGGGAGCGGTTCCGACAATGAGCAGTTCTTC.

The genes are TRBV5-1 and TRBJ1-1; D may be TRBD1 (6 bases). V was cut by 2 bases and J by 7 bases, with 18 bases left in between. This CDR3 has 15 residues. Germline V CDR1 and CDR2: SGHRS, YFSETQ. The DNA for the CDR3 is TGCGCCAGCAGCTTAAAAGGGGGAAGAACTGATGAAGCTTTCTTT. Translation gives CASSLKGGRTDEAFF.

This CDR3 is CASSLGGLTYEQYF. CDR3 nucleotides: TGTGCCAGCAGCTTGGGGGGGCTGACCTACGAGCAGTACTTC. The chain has TRBV7-6 and TRBJ2-7, with D maybe TRBD2 (7 bases). Germline values: CDR1 SGHVS, CDR2 FNYEAQ. Trimming left V 3 bases short and J 2 bases short, with 11 bases between. The CDR3 sequence is 14 residues long.

The gene calls are TRBV5-4 and TRBJ2-7; 7 bases align to TRBD1. The CDR3 length is 14 residues. The J segment lost 3 bases and the V segment lost 4 bases, leaving 7 bases of the junction unmatched. Germline lookup yields CDR1 SGHNT and CDR2 YYREEE (reference sequence). Written as DNA, the CDR3 is TGTGCCAGCAGCACCCGAAGGGGGCTCTACGAGCAGTACTTC. It specifies CASSTRRGLYEQYF.

The rearrangement joins TRBV19 to TRBJ1-1; TRBD1 agrees at 9 bases. Germline CDR1 LNHDA, CDR2 SQIVND (reference sequence). CDR3 size: 14 residues. Unmatched junction bases numbered 7, after V lost 4 bases and J lost 7 bases. Here the CDR3 reads CASSTATGGVEAFF. The CDR3 DNA follows: TGTGCCAGTAGTACCGCGACAGGGGGGGTTGAAGCTTTCTTT.